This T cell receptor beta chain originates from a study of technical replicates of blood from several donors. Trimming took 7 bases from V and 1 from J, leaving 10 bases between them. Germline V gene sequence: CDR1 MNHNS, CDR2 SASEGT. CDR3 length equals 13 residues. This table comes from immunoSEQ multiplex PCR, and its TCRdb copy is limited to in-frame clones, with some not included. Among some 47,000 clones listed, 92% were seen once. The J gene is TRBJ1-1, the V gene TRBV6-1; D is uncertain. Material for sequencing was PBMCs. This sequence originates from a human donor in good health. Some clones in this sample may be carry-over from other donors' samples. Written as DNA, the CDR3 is TGTGCCAGCACCGGGGAGGGGAACACTGAAGCTTTCTTT. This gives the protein CASTGEGNTEAFF.